This T cell receptor beta chain was retrieved from a study of shared clonotypes between healthy human individuals. Study results and caveats: How much donors shared clonotypes was expected to be affected by sequencing depth. Generation probabilities of non-shared clonotypes were lower (relative to those shared by all four donors).

Comments on this clone: Its antigen is still unknown.

A deep-level run was used for the assay. Using immunoSEQ multiplex PCR, the repertoire was profiled, and TCRdb retains in-frame clones only, with some absent. The sample shows approximately 2.5 million clones, 93% of them seen only once. Donors had no recently reported acute infections or vaccinations and were HIV-negative. The CDR3 has 15 amino acids. CDR1 and CDR2 (germline): SGHRS, YFSETQ. V trimming: 4 bases; J trimming: 0 bases; junction bases outside the gene matches: 7. The TCR comes from a man aged 18 to 29 in good health. Some clones in this sample may be carry-over from other donors' samples. Specimen: naive CD4+ T cells from PBMCs. Noted subset: CD45RA+ positively selected. The chain uses TRBV5-1 and TRBJ2-7; 7 bases agree with TRBD1. The CDR3 reads CASSRWTGASYEQYF. The CDR3, as DNA: TGCGCCAGCAGCCGGTGGACAGGAGCCTCCTACGAGCAGTACTTC.